Following are 31 T cell receptor beta chains from one sample sequenced in a study of OX40 agonist ivuxolimab in advanced cancers. Data came from immunoSEQ multiplex PCR; TCRdb stores just in-frame clones and leaves some out. The table has some 45,000 clones, roughly 93% seen once. The sample consisted of CD4+ or CD8+ T cells sorted from blood, taken in a trial of the OX40 agonist ivuxolimab. These receptor sequences come from an adult with an advanced solid tumor such as melanoma, head and neck, liver or kidney cancer.

The gene calls are TRBV19 and TRBJ1-1; possible D gene TRBD1, 5 bases. This CDR3 comprises 15 residues. Trimming cost V 5 bases and J 8 bases, with 21 bases left between them. CDR1 and CDR2 (germline): LNHDA, SQIVND (reference sequence). CDR3 DNA sequence: TGTGCCAGTAGTTCGGGTGGGGCCTACCTATCCGAAGCTTTCTTT. This sequence encodes CASSSGGAYLSEAFF.

The J gene is TRBJ1-3, the V gene TRBV4-1; D gene unclear. CDR1 is MGHRA and CDR2 is YSYEKL in the germline V gene. V shed 3 bases and J shed 7 bases, with 4 bases lying between them. The CDR3 covers 11 residues. CDR3 in DNA: TGCGCCAGCAGCCATACGAACACCATATATTTT. It is translated as CASSHTNTIYF.

Here the CDR3 DNA reads TGTGCCAGCAGCTTCGGGGCGAACACCGGGGAGCTGTTTTTT. Residues: CASSFGANTGELFF. The chain joins TRBV7-6 to TRBJ2-2; possibly TRBD2 for D (5 bases). From germline, CDR1 is SGHVS and CDR2 FNYEAQ. This CDR3 is built from 14 residues. V was pared by 3 bases and J by 0 bases, with 5 bases between.

This chain joins TRBV5-1 and TRBJ1-1; D gene uncertain. V shed 0 bases and J shed 3 bases, with 15 bases lying between them. CDR1 SGHRS and CDR2 YFSETQ come from the germline V gene. There are 16 residues in the CDR3. CDR3 DNA: TGCGCCAGCAGCTTGGCCCTCGGAGGGTTGGACACTGAAGCTTTCTTT. This encodes CASSLALGGLDTEAFF.

The chain combines TRBV11-2 with TRBJ2-2; D not certain. The V and J ends lost 1 base and 9 bases respectively, with 6 bases between them. The CDR3 loop spans 12 amino acids. Per the germline V gene, CDR1 is SGHAT and CDR2 is FQNNGV. The CDR3 reads CASSLGAWELFF. The CDR3 coding sequence is TGTGCCAGCAGCTTAGGGGCCTGGGAGCTGTTTTTT.

This clone showed up just once. The V and J genes are TRBV7-9 and TRBJ2-7, with 8 bases that match TRBD1. V lost 4 bases and J lost 3; bases outside the gene matches: 2. CDR1 SEHNR and CDR2 FQNEAQ come from the germline V gene (reference sequence). This CDR3 has 13 residues. In DNA, the CDR3 is TGTGCCAGCAGCTGGACAGGGCGCTACGAGCAGTACTTC. Its protein is CASSWTGRYEQYF.

The chain carries TRBV18 and TRBJ2-7; 9 nucleotides align to TRBD1. The CDR3 is 14 amino acids. The J segment lost 3 bases and the V segment lost 3 bases, leaving 3 bases of the junction unmatched. Looked up from germline, CDR1 is KGHSH and CDR2 is LQKENI. The CDR3 sequence is CASSPRDRVYEQYF. DNA of the CDR3: TGTGCCAGCTCACCGCGGGACAGGGTCTACGAGCAGTACTTC. Full variable domain (rest looked up from reference TRBV18 and TRBJ2-7): NAGVMQNPRHLVRRRGQEARLRCSPMKGHSHVYWYRQLPEEGLKFMVYLQKENIIDESGMPKERFSAEFPKEGPSILRIQQVVRGDSAAYFCASSPRDRVYEQYFGPGTRLTVT.

V and J are TRBV6-6 and TRBJ2-7, with 9 bases fitting TRBD2. V was clipped by 0 bases and J by 3 bases; unmatched bases: 3. The germline CDR1 and CDR2 sequences are MNHNY and SVGAGI (reference sequence). The CDR3 sequence is 15 residues long. The CDR3: CASSYSRLADYEQYF. In DNA form, the CDR3 reads TGTGCCAGCAGTTACTCGAGACTAGCGGACTACGAGCAGTACTTC.

This chain connects TRBV5-5 to TRBJ2-1; D is unclear. In germline, CDR1 is SGHKS, CDR2 YYEKEE (reference sequence). The CDR3 spans 12 residues. Trimming cost V 1 base and J 10 bases, with 9 bases left between them. CDR3 coding DNA: TGTGCCAGCAGCTTGTGGGGTAGGGAGCAGTTCTTC. Its translation is CASSLWGREQFF.

This chain joins TRBV7-9 and TRBJ2-5; no clear D gene. The last part of the DNA fits TRBJ2-7 better; the J call may be wrong. CDR3 size: 13 residues. Germline V gene data show CDR1 as SEHNR and CDR2 as FQNEAQ (reference sequence). The CDR3 reads CASSSSGPSEQYF. Written as DNA, the CDR3 is TGTGCCAGCAGCTCCTCAGGACCATCCGAGCAGTACTTC.

Details on this clone: Germline is not matched at one junction end, which may reflect a read error. Other DNA sequences of this sample code for an identical CDR3. The chain combines TRBV5-6 with TRBJ2-7; the match to TRBD2 covers 8 bases. Germline V lookup: CDR1 SGHDT, CDR2 YYEEEE. This CDR3 comprises 15 residues. The CDR3 DNA is TGTGCCAGCAGGTTGGGACTAGGGGGGGCGGGGGAGCAGTACTTC. This translates into CASRLGLGGAGEQYF. The full variable domain, in which reference TRBV5-6 and TRBJ2-7 provide the parts outside the CDR3, is DAGVTQSPTHLIKTRGQQVTLRCSPKSGHDTVSWYQQALGQGPQFIFQYYEEEERQRGNFPDRFSGHQFPNYSSELNVNALLLGDSALYLCASRLGLGGAGEQYFGPGTRLTVT.

V gene TRBV11-3 combines with J gene TRBJ2-5; no definite D call. The CDR3 contains 15 residues. Trimming left V 4 bases short and J 2 bases short, with 14 bases between. Germline V gene sequence: CDR1 SGHNT, CDR2 YENEEA. DNA for the CDR3: TGTGCCAGCAGCTCGGGTGACTGGGAACAAGAGACCCAGTACTTC. Residues: CASSSGDWEQETQYF.

This clone is deemed large. The V and J genes are TRBV7-2 and TRBJ1-6; no clear D. The CDR3 consists of 14 residues. Germline values: CDR1 SGHTA, CDR2 FQGNSA. V was shortened by 3 bases and J by 4 bases, with 7 bases between the two germline ends. DNA of the CDR3: TGTGCCAGCAGCTTGACACCGTATAATTCACCCCTCCACTTT. Translating gives CASSLTPYNSPLHF.

The V and J genes are TRBV27 and TRBJ2-1, with D tentatively TRBD2 (6 bases). Germline assignment: CDR1 MNHEY and CDR2 SMNVEV (reference sequence). The CDR3 runs to 15 residues. V lost 3 bases and J lost 5, with 14 bases in between. CDR3 coding DNA: TGTGCCAGCAGTTTCAGTGCGGGATACCACAATGAGCAGTTCTTC. The encoded protein is CASSFSAGYHNEQFF.

This chain links TRBV5-1 with TRBJ2-7, with 10 bases matching TRBD2. The CDR3 contains 16 residues. From germline, CDR1 is SGHRS and CDR2 YFSETQ. The V gene end was trimmed by 0 bases and the J gene end by 2 bases; junction bases not matched to a gene: 5. The CDR3 sequence: CASSLGASGGAYEQYF. CDR3 nucleotides: TGCGCCAGCAGCTTGGGGGCTAGCGGGGGAGCCTACGAGCAGTACTTC.

The chain has TRBV5-1 and TRBJ2-2; D is uncertain. V lost 0 bases and J lost 1, with 4 bases in between. CDR1 is SGHRS, CDR2 YFSETQ, per germline. CDR3 size: 14 residues. This CDR3 is CASSLDRNTGELFF. The CDR3 DNA is TGCGCCAGCAGCTTGGACAGGAACACCGGGGAGCTGTTTTTT. The full variable domain, in which reference TRBV5-1 and TRBJ2-2 provide the parts outside the CDR3, is KAGVTQTPRYLIKTRGQQVTLSCSPISGHRSVSWYQQTPGQGLQFLFEYFSETQRNKGNFPGRFSGRQFSNSRSEMNVSTLELGDSALYLCASSLDRNTGELFFGEGSRLTVL.

The chain uses TRBV30 and TRBJ1-1, with a tentative D call TRBD1 (5 bases). The CDR3 contains 13 residues. Germline V lookup: CDR1 GTSNPN, CDR2 SVGIG (reference sequence). V was clipped by 3 bases and J by 0 bases, with 8 bases between them. The CDR3 protein is CAWSAGMNTEAFF. In DNA, the CDR3 is TGTGCCTGGAGCGCAGGGATGAACACTGAAGCTTTCTTT.

The chain combines TRBV5-1 with TRBJ1-2; D is possibly TRBD1 (5 bases). Germline V gene sequence: CDR1 SGHRS, CDR2 YFSETQ. There are 13 residues in the CDR3. The ends were cut back, 0 bases at V and 7 bases at J, with 10 bases in the middle. The DNA of the CDR3 is TGCGCCAGCAGCTTGGCTGCAGGGTTTGGCTACACCTTC. It specifies CASSLAAGFGYTF.

This chain uses TRBV7-9 with TRBJ1-2, with unresolved D. The CDR3 has 16 amino acids. CDR1 and CDR2 (germline): SEHNR, FQNEAQ (reference sequence). The V end was cut by 5 bases, the J end by 3 bases, with 19 bases between. Here the CDR3 DNA reads TGTGCCAGCAGCCGATATGTCCACGTGAAGGACTATGGCTACACCTTC. Encoded protein: CASSRYVHVKDYGYTF.

This clone was counted once. This chain joins TRBV11-2 and TRBJ2-2, with 10 bases lining up with TRBD2. The CDR3 is 15 residues long. Trimming removed 6 bases from V and 3 bases from J; junction bases left unmatched: 4. Germline CDR1 reads SGHAT; CDR2 reads FQNNGV. The CDR3 bases are TGTGCCAGCAGATATGGACTAGCGGACACCGGGGAGCTGTTTTTT. Its translation: CASRYGLADTGELFF.

This clone has only one observation. The rearrangement links TRBV2 to TRBJ2-3, with D perhaps TRBD1 or TRBD2 (6 bases each). Between the trimmed V and J ends, which lost 10 bases and 0 bases, there was a span of 20 bases. The CDR3 runs 16 residues. Per the germline V gene, CDR1 is SNHLY and CDR2 is FYNNEI. The CDR3 coding sequence is TGTGCCACCGTAAAACAGGGAGGTTCTAGCACAGATACGCAGTATTTT. It translates to CATVKQGGSSTDTQYF.

J is TRBJ2-5 and V is TRBV30, with 7 bases matching TRBD2. The CDR3 is 15 residues long. The germline gives CDR1 GTSNPN, CDR2 SVGIG (reference sequence). With 0 bases clipped from V and 4 bases from J, the junction kept 8 bases outside the gene matches. CDR3 loop: CAWSVQPGGVETQYF. CDR3 in DNA: TGTGCCTGGAGTGTCCAACCTGGGGGGGTAGAGACCCAGTACTTC.

V gene TRBV5-8 combines with J gene TRBJ2-7; D remains ambiguous. The CDR3 has 13 amino acids. Looked up from germline, CDR1 is SGHTS and CDR2 is YDEGEE. V was pared by 1 base and J by 2 bases, with 7 bases between. The CDR3 DNA sequence: TGTGCCAGCAGCTTGATCGAGGCCTACGAGCAGTACTTC. Its protein is CASSLIEAYEQYF.

This chain uses TRBV28 with TRBJ2-7; D is uncertain. The length of the CDR3 is 15 residues. The V gene lost 3 bases and the J gene lost 0 bases, with 12 bases spanning the gap. Germline CDR1 and CDR2: MDHEN and SYDVKM. The DNA for the CDR3 is TGTGCCAGCAGTTTCGGCCACGGAGCCTCCTACGAGCAGTACTTC. Translating gives CASSFGHGASYEQYF.

The chain combines TRBV5-5 with TRBJ1-4; 9 bases agree with TRBD1. V trimming: 0 bases; J trimming: 0 bases; junction bases outside the gene matches: 0. Looked up from germline, CDR1 is SGHKS and CDR2 is YYEKEE (reference sequence). CDR3 length equals 16 residues. CDR3 nucleotide sequence: TGTGCCAGCAGCTTGGGGGACAGGGCAACTAATGAAAAACTGTTTTTT. Its protein product is CASSLGDRATNEKLFF. Supplemented by reference TRBV5-5 and TRBJ1-4, the full variable domain reads DAGVTQSPTHLIKTRGQQVTLRCSPISGHKSVSWYQQVLGQGPQFIFQYYEKEERGRGNFPDRFSARQFPNYSSELNVNALLLGDSALYLCASSLGDRATNEKLFFGSGTQLSVL.

This clone was counted once. This sequence joins TRBV29-1 and TRBJ2-7; possibly TRBD1 or TRBD2 for D (6 bases each). The CDR3 extends over 12 amino acids. CDR1 and CDR2 from the germline V gene are SQVTM and ANQGSEA. V shed 6 bases and J shed 5 bases, with 14 bases lying between them. CDR3 nucleotides: TGCAGCGTCTCCGGGGGCGGCGACGAGCAGTACTTC. Translating it yields CSVSGGGDEQYF.

The chain links TRBV15 to TRBJ2-5, with a weak D call TRBD2 (7 bases). V gave up 1 base and J gave up 5 bases, with 20 bases separating them. The CDR3 has 17 residues. The germline gives CDR1 LNHNV, CDR2 YYDKDF (reference sequence). Written as DNA, the CDR3 is TGTGCCACCAGCAGAGGTGGGTCCCTTGGCGGGGGCGAGACCCAGTACTTC. It encodes CATSRGGSLGGGETQYF. Together with reference TRBV15 and TRBJ2-5, the CDR3 gives the full variable domain: DAMVIQNPRYQVTQFGKPVTLSCSQTLNHNVMYWYQQKSSQAPKLLFHYYDKDFNNEADTPDNFQSRRPNTSFCFLDIRSPGLGDTAMYLCATSRGGSLGGGETQYFGPGTRLLVL.

The V call is TRBV27, the J call TRBJ2-3; 10 bases align to TRBD2. Trimming at V came to 5 bases and at J to 2 bases, leaving 4 bases not matched to a gene. There are 15 residues in the CDR3. Germline CDR1 and CDR2: MNHEY and SMNVEV (reference sequence). In nucleotides, the CDR3 is TGTGCCAGCAGTCCAACTAGCGGGGTCACAGATACGCAGTATTTT. The encoded protein is CASSPTSGVTDTQYF.

This clone was detected only once. The chain uses TRBV6-5 and TRBJ2-4; D possibly corresponds to TRBD1 (7 bases). Trimming removed 6 bases at V and 6 bases at J, with 18 bases between. This CDR3 region has 15 residues. Germline-derived CDR1 and CDR2 are MNHEY and SVGAGI. CDR3 coding DNA: TGTGCCAGCAGAAACCGAAGACAGGGAGGAAACATTCAGTACTTC. This gives the protein CASRNRRQGGNIQYF.

The chain recombines TRBV7-9 with TRBJ2-7, with 7 bases aligning to TRBD2. Germline-derived CDR1 and CDR2 are SEHNR and FQNEAQ (reference sequence). The CDR3 length is 14 residues. The V and J ends lost 2 bases and 7 bases, in that order; junction bases with no gene match: 8. As DNA, the CDR3 is TGTGCCAGCAGCTTAAGTGGGAGGGCCGAAGAGCAGTACTTC. It translates to CASSLSGRAEEQYF.

The chain couples TRBV28 to TRBJ2-7, with 7 bases aligning to TRBD1. The CDR3 is 13 residues long. CDR1 is MDHEN, CDR2 SYDVKM, per germline. Trimming at V came to 4 bases and at J to 3 bases, leaving 3 bases not matched to a gene. The chain's CDR3 is CASSYRGLYEQYF. The DNA for the CDR3 is TGTGCCAGCAGTTACAGGGGTCTCTACGAGCAGTACTTC.